This T cell receptor (beta chain) was documented in a study of blood T cells in healthy people across ages. Germline CDR1 and CDR2: DFQATT and SNEGSKA (reference sequence). Losses at the gene ends were 4 bases for V and 8 bases for J; bases not matched to a gene: 7. This CDR3 is 13 amino acids long. Findings of the study overall: Investigators viewed diversity estimates from one million T cells as underestimates, the study reported. Naive T cell percentage and TCR beta diversity correlated strongly. Significant beta diversity loss was already apparent by age roughly 44, declining roughly linearly.

A second PCR of roughly 7 to 11 cycles used a sample-barcoded 5' primer and a J-beta primer mix. In TCRdb, the 5' RACE reads were re-called with MiXCR into one record per CDR3 protein. The sample consists of 700,000 or so distinct CDR3 sequences, about 20% of them appearing once. Worth noting for this clonotype: Its antigen is as yet unknown.

Isolated per sample were at least 7 million PBMCs. The chain employs TRBV20-1 and TRBJ1-3; 8 nucleotides match TRBD1. Sequenced material: blood. The clonotype originates from a man between 70 and 80 years old in good health. CDR3 sequence: CSATGQGRDTIYF. The CDR3, as DNA: TGCAGTGCTACTGGACAGGGACGGGACACCATATATTTT.